Below, 26 T cell receptor beta chains from the same sample are listed, as sequenced in a study of T cell clones after liver transplantation. Clones were read by immunoSEQ multiplex PCR, and TCRdb kept only the in-frame ones, dropping some. Among approximately 51,000 clones listed, 86% were seen once. This specimen consisted of CD8+ T cells from blood, obtained 12 months after liver transplant. All receptors derive from a human patient who received a liver transplant. A subset of T cells may come from the graft donor.

The V gene is TRBV5-6, the J gene TRBJ2-3; 7 bases line up with TRBD2. Germline assignment: CDR1 SGHDT and CDR2 YYEEEE. Unmatched junction bases numbered 4, after V lost 5 bases and J lost 1 base. The CDR3 contains 14 residues. The CDR3 region is CASSLGRGTDTQYF. Here the CDR3 DNA reads TGTGCCAGCAGTCTAGGGAGGGGCACAGATACGCAGTATTTT.

This clone was seen just once. As DNA, the CDR3 is TGTGCCAGTTTTAGCGGGAGGGCTGCAGATACGCAGTATTTT. Translating it yields CASFSGRAADTQYF. This chain connects TRBV19 to TRBJ2-3; 11 bases line up with TRBD2. CDR1 is LNHDA and CDR2 is SQIVND in the germline V gene (reference sequence). V dropped 8 bases and J dropped 4; count of bases not matched to a gene: 5. There are 14 residues in the CDR3.

In DNA form, the CDR3 reads TGCGCCAGCAGCCCCGAGCGGGAGAACACAGATACGCAGTATTTT. Its translation: CASSPERENTDTQYF. This sequence joins TRBV4-1 and TRBJ2-3; 8 bases map to TRBD2. V lost 4 bases, J lost 2 bases, and 5 bases stayed unmatched. Germline CDR1 is MGHRA and CDR2 is YSYEKL. The CDR3 is 15 amino acids.

V gene TRBV27 combines with J gene TRBJ2-1; 12 bases are a match to TRBD2. The V gene end was trimmed by 2 bases and the J gene end by 9 bases; junction bases not matched to a gene: 5. CDR3 size: 15 residues. Germline V gene lookup returns CDR1 MNHEY and CDR2 SMNVEV (reference sequence). CDR3 sequence: CASSLRLAGVGEQFF. CDR3 nucleotides: TGTGCCAGCAGTTTAAGACTAGCGGGAGTTGGTGAGCAGTTCTTC.

This sequence joins TRBV6-5 and TRBJ1-2; possibly TRBD1 for D (5 bases). Germline V lookup: CDR1 MNHEY, CDR2 SVGAGI. The length of the CDR3 is 13 residues. The V gene lost 8 bases and the J gene lost 1 base, with 11 bases spanning the gap. The CDR3 loop is CASSDSYNYGYTF. DNA for the CDR3: TGTGCCAGCTCAGACAGCTATAACTATGGCTACACCTTC.

Worth noting for this clone: Its ends do not fully match the called genes, so a read error is possible. CDR3 residues: CSAGTSGLF. As DNA, the CDR3 is TGCAGCGCTGGGACTAGCGGGCTCTTC. The chain has TRBV29-1 and TRBJ2-1, with 12 nucleotides matching TRBD2. The CDR3 sequence is 9 residues long. Germline CDR1 is SQVTM and CDR2 is ANQGSEA.

The chain recombines TRBV11-2 with TRBJ2-2; tentatively, D is TRBD2 (6 bases). The germline V gene has CDR1 SGHAT and CDR2 FQNNGV. CDR3 length: 18 residues. The V gene lost 5 bases and the J gene lost 4 bases, with 23 bases spanning the gap. The CDR3 sequence: CASSPGPDRERFTGELFF. CDR3 coding DNA: TGTGCCAGCAGCCCGGGTCCCGACCGGGAGCGGTTCACCGGGGAGCTGTTTTTT.

The chain combines TRBV4-3 with TRBJ2-1; 7 bases line up with TRBD2. The germline CDR1 and CDR2 sequences are LGHNA and YSLEER. The CDR3 has 19 amino acids. The trim removed 0 bases at V and 2 bases at J, leaving 13 bases unmatched. CDR3 protein: CASSQDRREGPNPYNEQFF. The DNA of the CDR3 is TGCGCCAGCAGCCAAGATAGGAGGGAGGGCCCTAATCCCTACAATGAGCAGTTCTTC.

About this clone: The junction departs from germline at one end; a sequencing error may be responsible. V is TRBV6-1 and J is TRBJ2-3, with 8 nucleotides matching TRBD1. Germline loops: CDR1 MNHNS, CDR2 SASEGT. CDR3 size: 14 residues. The CDR3 nucleotides are TGTGCCGGCAGTGAGGGACAGGACACAGATACGCAGTATTTT. This encodes CAGSEGQDTDTQYF.

The genes are TRBV4-2 and TRBJ2-1; D gene unclear. The CDR3 spans 12 residues. Germline V lookup: CDR1 LGHNA, CDR2 YNFKEQ. V dropped 1 base and J dropped 10 bases, with 8 bases sitting between them. CDR3 DNA sequence: TGTGCCAGCAGCCAAGTTACGGGCGAGCAGTTCTTC. It yields the protein CASSQVTGEQFF.

This chain connects TRBV4-1 to TRBJ2-7; D unresolved. The CDR3 sequence is 15 residues long. Germline lookup yields CDR1 MGHRA and CDR2 YSYEKL. The ends were cut back, 4 bases at V and 0 bases at J, with 13 bases in the middle. The CDR3 protein is CASSPRLTGSYEQYF. The CDR3 DNA reads TGCGCCAGCAGCCCGCGACTGACGGGCTCCTACGAGCAGTACTTC.

This clone was seen at least ten times. The sample carries other DNA sequences with the same CDR3. The CDR3: CASSSGTSGANEQFF. CDR3 nucleotide sequence: TGTGCCAGCAGTTCCGGGACTAGCGGAGCCAATGAGCAGTTCTTC. The gene calls are TRBV28 and TRBJ2-1, with 11 positions matching TRBD2. The germline CDR1 and CDR2 sequences are MDHEN and SYDVKM. After removal of 4 bases from V and 6 bases from J, the junction contained 5 bases not matched to a gene. This CDR3 contains 15 residues.

V usage is TRBV2 and J usage is TRBJ2-7, with D perhaps TRBD2 (6 bases). The CDR3 consists of 14 residues. The germline V and J ends were trimmed by 7 bases and 3 bases, with 16 bases remaining between them. Germline V gives CDR1 SNHLY, CDR2 FYNNEI. The CDR3 sequence is CASIGLRGNYEQYF. CDR3 coding DNA: TGTGCCAGCATCGGGTTGCGGGGCAACTACGAGCAGTACTTC. The variable domain in full, completed from reference TRBV2 and TRBJ2-7, reads EPEVTQTPSHQVTQMGQEVILRCVPISNHLYFYWYRQILGQKVEFLVSFYNNEISEKSEIFDDQFSVERPDGSNFTLKIRSTKLEDSAMYFCASIGLRGNYEQYFGPGTRLTVT.

The J gene is TRBJ2-1, the V gene TRBV6-5; 11 bases line up with TRBD2. The CDR3 runs to 15 residues. Germline V gives CDR1 MNHEY, CDR2 SVGAGI. The trim removed 6 bases at V and 4 bases at J, leaving 5 bases unmatched. The CDR3 region is CASSLGLAEYNEQFF. For the CDR3, the DNA is TGTGCCAGCAGCCTGGGACTAGCGGAGTACAATGAGCAGTTCTTC.

The CDR3 DNA sequence: TGTGCCAGTAGCTTCGTAACAGGGAACACTGAAGCTTTCTTT. Its protein is CASSFVTGNTEAFF. This chain joins TRBV19 and TRBJ1-1; D is perhaps TRBD1 (5 bases). Trimming took 6 bases from V and 1 from J, leaving 12 bases between them. Germline lookup yields CDR1 LNHDA and CDR2 SQIVND (reference sequence). The CDR3 covers 14 residues.

The rearrangement joins TRBV2 to TRBJ2-1, with D possibly being TRBD2 (5 bases). With 4 bases removed from V and 0 bases from J, the gap between germline ends came to 10 bases. CDR3 length equals 15 residues. CDR1 is SNHLY and CDR2 is FYNNEI in the germline V gene. CDR3 DNA: TGTGCCAGCAGTGTCAGGCGGGTCTCCTACAATGAGCAGTTCTTC. Translated: CASSVRRVSYNEQFF.

The rearrangement links TRBV15 to TRBJ2-6, with 7 nucleotides matching TRBD1. CDR1 LNHNV and CDR2 YYDKDF come from the germline V gene (reference sequence). Trimming removed 1 base from V and 0 bases from J; junction bases left unmatched: 9. The CDR3 is 19 amino acids. CDR3 in DNA: TGTGCCACCAGCAGAGCAAGGGGACAGAGTCGCTCTGGGGCCAACGTCCTGACTTTC. Amino acids: CATSRARGQSRSGANVLTF.

This clone is labeled medium-sized (0.01 to 0.1%). The J gene is TRBJ1-4, the V gene TRBV7-2; a possible D gene is TRBD1 (5 bases). CDR3 length: 17 amino acids. CDR1 is SGHTA, CDR2 FQGNSA, per germline. Between the trimmed V and J ends, which lost 3 bases and 3 bases, there was a span of 17 bases. CDR3: CASSFTTPGTPNEKLFF. The CDR3 DNA reads as TGTGCCAGCAGCTTTACAACACCCGGGACCCCTAATGAAAAACTGTTTTTT.

This chain connects TRBV29-1 to TRBJ1-2, with D unclear. There are 13 residues in the CDR3. The germline V and J ends were trimmed by 4 bases and 6 bases, with 15 bases remaining between them. Germline V lookup: CDR1 SQVTM, CDR2 ANQGSEA. For the CDR3, the DNA is TGCAGCGTTGTCTCCGTTTATCGGAATGGCTACACCTTC. Amino acid sequence: CSVVSVYRNGYTF.

The V and J genes are TRBV5-4 and TRBJ1-4; no reliable D call. CDR3 length: 14 residues. Germline V gene data show CDR1 as SGHNT and CDR2 as YYREEE (reference sequence). The V end was cut by 2 bases, the J end by 0 bases, with 5 bases between. CDR3 sequence (DNA): TGTGCCAGCAGCTTCGGACCAACTAATGAAAAACTGTTTTTT. Translated: CASSFGPTNEKLFF.

This clone has at least ten counts. Written as DNA, the CDR3 is TGTGCCAGCAGTTTCGGATTAGGGTCCTACGAGCAGTACTTC. Residues: CASSFGLGSYEQYF. The chain recombines TRBV28 with TRBJ2-7; D call uncertain. The CDR3 runs 14 residues. Germline loops: CDR1 MDHEN, CDR2 SYDVKM. Trimming removed 3 bases at V and 1 base at J, with 10 bases between.

V is TRBV28 and J is TRBJ2-1; TRBD1 or TRBD2 may be the D gene (6 bases each). The CDR3 length is 12 residues. V was cut by 7 bases and J by 12 bases, with 16 bases left in between. Germline CDR1 reads MDHEN; CDR2 reads SYDVKM. As DNA, the CDR3 is TGTGCCAGCACCCCGGGGGCGCTCGGGCAGTTCTTC. Its protein is CASTPGALGQFF.

This chain connects TRBV27 to TRBJ1-2, with D uncertain. Germline V gene sequence: CDR1 MNHEY, CDR2 SMNVEV (reference sequence). The CDR3 is 13 residues long. Trimming removed 2 bases from V and 4 bases from J, with 8 bases in between. CDR3 sequence: CASSLSATYGYTF. The CDR3 DNA is TGTGCCAGCAGTTTAAGCGCGACCTATGGCTACACCTTC.

The chain combines TRBV19 with TRBJ2-5, with no clear D. V lost 5 bases to trimming and J lost 4 bases, with 14 bases between them. Germline CDR1 reads LNHDA; CDR2 reads SQIVND (reference sequence). CDR3 length: 14 amino acids. The CDR3 DNA reads TGTGCCAGTAGTTTGGTGTGGAAGGGAGAGACCCAGTACTTC. This encodes CASSLVWKGETQYF.

This chain links TRBV27 with TRBJ2-7; 7 positions match TRBD2. The length of the CDR3 is 13 residues. In germline, CDR1 is MNHEY, CDR2 SMNVEV (reference sequence). The V and J ends lost 3 bases and 6 bases, in that order; junction bases with no gene match: 5. The CDR3 DNA follows: TGTGCCAGCAGTTTGCGGGAGTGGGGCGAGCAGTACTTC. As protein: CASSLREWGEQYF.

The rearrangement links TRBV12-5 to TRBJ2-5; TRBD1 matches at 11 bases. V lost 1 base and J lost 1; bases outside the gene matches: 2. Germline CDR1 and CDR2: LGHNT and FRNRAP. The CDR3 is 16 amino acids. The CDR3 sequence: CASGLAGTGGQETQYF. The CDR3 DNA reads as TGTGCTAGTGGTTTGGCCGGGACAGGGGGCCAAGAGACCCAGTACTTC.